The rows below give T cell receptor beta chains drawn from one sample of a study of Graves' ophthalmopathy and Graves' hyperthyroidism. TCRdb itself ran the multiplex PCR reads through MiXCR, one entry per CDR3 protein. This sample carries about 480,000 distinct CDR3 sequences, around 14% of them seen once, and the ten largest clones take 9.8%. The sequenced sample was blood. These receptors all stem from a woman in her 30s with Graves' ophthalmopathy. Both conserved end residues are part of each CDR3. Each record gives: D gene, V gene, J gene, clone size, CDR3 DNA, CDR3 protein. D genes are given only for firm matches. Clone size is not always given. Where it is, it says once, few, many or a class for expanded clones.

D: .
V: TRBV12-3/TRBV12-4
J: TRBJ2-2
size: many
DNA: TGTGCCAGCGGGCCTTCGGGCGGAACGAGGACCGGGGAGCTGTTTTTT
CDR3: CASGPSGGTRTGELFF

D: .
V: TRBV29-1
J: TRBJ1-1
size: many
DNA: TGCAGCGCAAGGGACACCAACACTGAAGCTTTCTTT
CDR3: CSARDTNTEAFF

D: TRBD2
V: TRBV2
J: TRBJ2-5
size: few
DNA: TGTGCCAGCAGGACCGGGACTAGCGGGAGGGCCGTAGAGACCCAGTACTTC
CDR3: CASRTGTSGRAVETQYF

D: TRBD1
V: TRBV9
J: TRBJ1-1
size: many
DNA: TGTGCCAGCAGCGTACTGACAGGGTCGAACACTGAAGCTTTCTTT
CDR3: CASSVLTGSNTEAFF

D: .
V: TRBV6-5
J: TRBJ1-5
size: many
DNA: TGTGCCAGCAAACGCGGTCAATTTAGCAATCAGCCCCAGCATTTT
CDR3: CASKRGQFSNQPQHF

D: .
V: TRBV28
J: TRBJ1-2
size: many
DNA: TGTGCCAGCAGTTTTCCCAAAACTAAGGGTAACTATGGCTACACCTTC
CDR3: CASSFPKTKGNYGYTF

D: TRBD2
V: TRBV6-5
J: TRBJ2-7
size: .
DNA: TGTGCCAGCAGTTACTCGCGGGAGTGGTACTTC
CDR3: CASSYSREWYF

D: TRBD1
V: TRBV7-9
J: TRBJ1-1
size: .
DNA: TGTGCCAGCAGCTTAGCGCGGACAGGGGCCACTGAAGCTTTCTTT
CDR3: CASSLARTGATEAFF

D: .
V: TRBV28
J: TRBJ2-7
size: many
DNA: TGTGCCAGCAGCACTCCCCTAGGGTACGAGCAGTACTTC
CDR3: CASSTPLGYEQYF

D: TRBD1
V: TRBV12-3/TRBV12-4
J: TRBJ1-6
size: many
DNA: TGTGCCAGCAGCCTGGACAGGGAGATCAACTCACCCCTCCACTTT
CDR3: CASSLDREINSPLHF

D: .
V: TRBV6-1
J: TRBJ2-7
size: .
DNA: TGTGCCAGCCAGAACCGGGGTTTGTCCTACGAGCAGTACTTC
CDR3: CASQNRGLSYEQYF

D: .
V: TRBV12-3/TRBV12-4
J: TRBJ1-1
size: once
DNA: TGTGCCAGCAGTCCACACAGGGCGGAAGCTTTCTTT
CDR3: CASSPHRAEAFF

D: TRBD2
V: TRBV12-3/TRBV12-4
J: TRBJ2-5
size: many
DNA: TGTGCCAGCAGTTCGAGCGGGAGGGGGTTGACCCAGTACTTC
CDR3: CASSSSGRGLTQYF

D: TRBD2
V: TRBV6-1
J: TRBJ2-2
size: .
DNA: TGTGCCAGCAGTGATGGATGGGGGGGAACGGGCACCGGGGAGCTGTTTTTT
CDR3: CASSDGWGGTGTGELFF

D: .
V: TRBV7-8
J: TRBJ1-1
size: many
DNA: TGTGCCAGCAGCCACGAGATGAACACTGAAGCTTTCTTT
CDR3: CASSHEMNTEAFF

D: TRBD2
V: TRBV4-1
J: TRBJ2-7
size: many
DNA: TGCGCCAGCAGCCAAGGGGCTAGCGGGGGTGTCGAGCAGTACTTC
CDR3: CASSQGASGGVEQYF

D: TRBD2
V: TRBV6-2/TRBV6-3
J: TRBJ2-7
size: many
DNA: TGTGCCAGCAGTTACTCGAGGGAGCGGGGGCGGTTTTTCTACGAGCAGTACTTC
CDR3: CASSYSRERGRFFYEQYF

D: .
V: TRBV6-1
J: TRBJ1-1
size: many
DNA: TGTGCCAGCACGGATGGGGAAAACACTGAAGCTTTCTTT
CDR3: CASTDGENTEAFF

D: .
V: TRBV27
J: TRBJ2-2
size: many
DNA: TGTGCCAGCATTCAGGCCACCGGGGAGCTGTTTTTT
CDR3: CASIQATGELFF

D: .
V: TRBV6-1
J: TRBJ1-2
size: many
DNA: TGTGCCAGCAGTCCTGTGAACTCCTATGGCTACACCTTC
CDR3: CASSPVNSYGYTF

D: .
V: TRBV19
J: TRBJ1-2
size: many
DNA: TGTGCCAGTAGTATCCAGTCCTCCCTGGGCTATGGCTACACCTTC
CDR3: CASSIQSSLGYGYTF

D: TRBD1
V: TRBV6-1
J: TRBJ2-7
size: many
DNA: TGTGCCAGCAGCGCGTCCGGGACAGGGGTCTACGAGCAGTACTTC
CDR3: CASSASGTGVYEQYF

D: TRBD2
V: TRBV27
J: TRBJ2-2
size: many
DNA: TGTGCCAGCAGTTTATTGCCTAGCGGGGAACACACCGGGGAGCTGTTTTTT
CDR3: CASSLLPSGEHTGELFF

D: TRBD1
V: TRBV27
J: TRBJ2-7
size: many
DNA: TGTGCCAGCAGTCGAAGGGACAGGGGGAACGAGCAGTACTTC
CDR3: CASSRRDRGNEQYF

D: .
V: TRBV5-1
J: TRBJ2-7
size: many
DNA: TGCGCCAGCAGCTCGGACGGATCCTACGAGCAGTACTTC
CDR3: CASSSDGSYEQYF

D: .
V: TRBV28
J: TRBJ2-7
size: .
DNA: TGTGCCAGCAGTTTATCCCTATCCTCCGGGACGGAGTTCCACGAGCAGTACTTC
CDR3: CASSLSLSSGTEFHEQYF

D: .
V: TRBV7-2
J: TRBJ1-2
size: .
DNA: TGTGCCAGCAGCTCCAGGACGTTGGAGGGCTACACCTTC
CDR3: CASSSRTLEGYTF

D: .
V: TRBV6-5
J: TRBJ2-2
size: many
DNA: TGTGCCAGCAGTTACCCGCAGACCGGGGCACCCGGGGAGCTGTTTTTT
CDR3: CASSYPQTGAPGELFF

D: .
V: TRBV30
J: TRBJ2-3
size: few
DNA: TGTGCCTGGAGTCTTAAAGGGGGGGTGTCTCTATCGCAGTATTTT
CDR3: CAWSLKGGVSLSQYF

D: .
V: TRBV25-1
J: TRBJ2-6
size: many
DNA: TGTGCCAGCAGTACGGCTGGGGCCAACGTCCTGACTTTC
CDR3: CASSTAGANVLTF

D: .
V: TRBV6-2/TRBV6-3
J: TRBJ2-5
size: many
DNA: TGTGCCAGCAGTTACTCTGGGAGTCGAGAGACCCAGTACTTC
CDR3: CASSYSGSRETQYF

D: .
V: TRBV28
J: TRBJ1-1
size: many
DNA: TGTGCCAGCAGTTTATCGGTGGGGAACACTGAAGCTTTCTTT
CDR3: CASSLSVGNTEAFF

D: .
V: TRBV18
J: TRBJ1-1
size: few
DNA: TGTGCCAGCTCACCAGTGGCAGTGGTCGACACTGAAGCTTTCTTT
CDR3: CASSPVAVVDTEAFF

D: .
V: TRBV9
J: TRBJ1-6
size: many
DNA: TGTGCCAGCAGCGCCGGAGGGAGAAATTCACCCCTCCACTTT
CDR3: CASSAGGRNSPLHF

D: .
V: TRBV30
J: TRBJ1-3
size: few
DNA: TGTGCCTGGAGTGGGCAAAGAAACACCATATATTTT
CDR3: CAWSGQRNTIYF

D: TRBD1
V: TRBV6-1
J: TRBJ2-7
size: .
DNA: TGTGCCAGCAGTGAACGGGGACAGGGGTACGAGCAGTACTTC
CDR3: CASSERGQGYEQYF

D: TRBD2
V: TRBV15
J: TRBJ2-5
size: many
DNA: TGTGCCACCAGCAGAGAAGGTAGCGGGAGAACCGGGACCCAGTACTTC
CDR3: CATSREGSGRTGTQYF

D: .
V: TRBV30
J: TRBJ1-5
size: few
DNA: TGTGCCTGGAGTGTAAAGGGTGGCAATCAGCCCCAGCATTTT
CDR3: CAWSVKGGNQPQHF

D: .
V: TRBV15
J: TRBJ2-5
size: many
DNA: TGTGCCACCAGCAGAGGGGTGGGGGAGACCCAGTACTTC
CDR3: CATSRGVGETQYF

D: .
V: TRBV6-1
J: TRBJ1-2
size: many
DNA: TGTGCCAGTTCTTCGGCGGGGCACGTCTATGGCTACACCTTC
CDR3: CASSSAGHVYGYTF

D: .
V: TRBV29-1
J: TRBJ1-2
size: many
DNA: TGCAGCGTTGAGGACCCCAGGGCGATCTATGGCTACACCTTC
CDR3: CSVEDPRAIYGYTF

D: .
V: TRBV20-1
J: TRBJ1-2
size: many
DNA: TGCAGTGCCACCCGGCGGACTACTAACTATGGCTACACCTTC
CDR3: CSATRRTTNYGYTF

D: .
V: TRBV4-1
J: TRBJ1-2
size: .
DNA: TGCGCCAGCAGCCAGCGTACTTCCCGGGACGGCTATGGCTACACCTTC
CDR3: CASSQRTSRDGYGYTF

D: .
V: TRBV28
J: TRBJ2-7
size: once
DNA: TGTGCCAGCACCCCCCCCGGGACACACTACGAGCAGTACTTC
CDR3: CASTPPGTHYEQYF

D: .
V: TRBV10-3
J: TRBJ1-2
size: .
DNA: TGTGCCATCAACTACGGGGAAGGTGGCTATGGCTACACCTTC
CDR3: CAINYGEGGYGYTF

D: .
V: TRBV13
J: TRBJ2-2
size: .
DNA: TGTGCCAGCAGCATCGGGACACCTAACACCGGGGAGCTGTTTTTT
CDR3: CASSIGTPNTGELFF

D: .
V: TRBV6-1
J: TRBJ1-3
size: many
DNA: TGTGCCAGCAGTCCGCAGTCAACCCCGGGGGACACCATATATTTT
CDR3: CASSPQSTPGDTIYF

D: TRBD2
V: TRBV12-3/TRBV12-4
J: TRBJ2-5
size: .
DNA: TGTGCCAGCAGGGGGGGGACGAGCGTGGTTGAGACCCAGTACTTC
CDR3: CASRGGTSVVETQYF

D: .
V: TRBV12-3/TRBV12-4
J: TRBJ2-6
size: .
DNA: TGTGCCAGCAGTACCCAGGGGGGTCGAACTGGGGCCAACGTCCTGACTTTC
CDR3: CASSTQGGRTGANVLTF

D: .
V: TRBV11-1
J: TRBJ1-3
size: few
DNA: TGTGCCAGCAGCTCTCCGGTCCGGGCCTCTACTGGAAACACCATATATTTT
CDR3: CASSSPVRASTGNTIYF

D: TRBD2
V: TRBV7-2
J: TRBJ2-5
size: many
DNA: TGTGCCAGCAGCTTATTTGCGGGGGTCCAAGAGACCCAGTACTTC
CDR3: CASSLFAGVQETQYF

D: .
V: TRBV13
J: TRBJ1-1
size: many
DNA: TGTGCCAGCAGCTTTTCGGGCGTCGGGAAAAACACTGAAGCTTTCTTT
CDR3: CASSFSGVGKNTEAFF

D: TRBD2
V: TRBV20-1
J: TRBJ2-5
size: many
DNA: TGCAGTGCTAGAGGGACTAGCCCTAGAGAAGAGACCCAGTACTTC
CDR3: CSARGTSPREETQYF

D: .
V: TRBV30
J: TRBJ1-1
size: many
DNA: TGTGCCTGGAACAGGCTGAACACTGAAGCTTTCTTT
CDR3: CAWNRLNTEAFF